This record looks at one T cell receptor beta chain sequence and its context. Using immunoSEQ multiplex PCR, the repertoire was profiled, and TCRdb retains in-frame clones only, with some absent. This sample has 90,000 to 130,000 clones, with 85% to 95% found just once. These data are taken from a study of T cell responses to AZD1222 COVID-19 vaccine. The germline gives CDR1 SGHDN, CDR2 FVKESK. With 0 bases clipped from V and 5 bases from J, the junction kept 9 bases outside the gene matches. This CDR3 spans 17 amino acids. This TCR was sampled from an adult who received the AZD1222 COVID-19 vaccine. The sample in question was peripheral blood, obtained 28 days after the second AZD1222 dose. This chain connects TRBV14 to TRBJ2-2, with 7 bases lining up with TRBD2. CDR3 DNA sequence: TGTGCCAGCAGCCAAGAATATGCGGGGGTAATAACCGGGGAGCTGTTTTTT. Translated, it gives CASSQEYAGVITGELFF.